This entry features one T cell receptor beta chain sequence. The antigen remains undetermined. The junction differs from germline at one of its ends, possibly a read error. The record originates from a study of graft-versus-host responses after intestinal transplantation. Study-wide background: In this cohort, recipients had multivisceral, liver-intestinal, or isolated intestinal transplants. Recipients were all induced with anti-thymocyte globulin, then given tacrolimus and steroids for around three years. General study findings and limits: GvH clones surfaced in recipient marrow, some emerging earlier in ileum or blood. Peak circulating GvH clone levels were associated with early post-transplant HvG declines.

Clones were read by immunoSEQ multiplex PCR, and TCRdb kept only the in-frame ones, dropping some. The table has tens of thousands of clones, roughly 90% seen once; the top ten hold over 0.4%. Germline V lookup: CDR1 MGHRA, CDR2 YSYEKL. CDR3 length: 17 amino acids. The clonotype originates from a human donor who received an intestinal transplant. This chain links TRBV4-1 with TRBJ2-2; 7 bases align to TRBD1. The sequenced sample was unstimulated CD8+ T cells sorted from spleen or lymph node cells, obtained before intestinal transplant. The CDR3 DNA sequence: TGCGCCAGCAGCCAACATATCCGGGACAGCGACACCGGGGAGCTGCTTTTT. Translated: CASSQHIRDSDTGELLF.